This TCR beta chain was sequenced during a study of blood T cell repertoires in COVID-19. This clone was seen only once. Produced via immunoSEQ multiplex PCR; TCRdb's table is partial and in-frame only. This sample has about 440,000 clones, with approximately 88% found just once. It was during active infection that Seattle patients were enrolled and then longitudinally followed. Sequenced: peripheral blood. The receptor comes from a woman aged 45-65 years with COVID-19, enrolled during active disease.

CDR3: CASSQRQGLEAFF. The CDR3 DNA sequence: TGTGCCAGCAGCCAACGACAGGGTTTAGAAGCTTTCTTT. The J gene is TRBJ1-1, the V gene TRBV3-1 (or the pseudogene TRBV3-2); 7 positions match TRBD1. CDR1 is LGHDT, CDR2 YNNKEL, per germline (reference sequence). The length of the CDR3 is 13 residues. After removal of 2 bases from V and 8 bases from J, the junction contained 5 bases not matched to a gene.